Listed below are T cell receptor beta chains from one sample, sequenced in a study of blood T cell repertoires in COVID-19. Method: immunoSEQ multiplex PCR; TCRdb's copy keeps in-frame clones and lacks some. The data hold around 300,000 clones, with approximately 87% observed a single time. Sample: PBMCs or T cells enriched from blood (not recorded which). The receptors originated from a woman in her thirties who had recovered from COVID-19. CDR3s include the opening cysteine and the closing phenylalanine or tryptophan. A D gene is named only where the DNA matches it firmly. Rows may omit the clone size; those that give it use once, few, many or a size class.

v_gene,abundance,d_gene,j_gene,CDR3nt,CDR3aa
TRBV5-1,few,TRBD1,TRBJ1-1,TGCGCCAGCAGCGGACAGGGAATGAACACTGAAGCTTTCTTT,CASSGQGMNTEAFF
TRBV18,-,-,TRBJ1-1,TGTGCCAGCTCACTCAACTTCAGGGTCGACACTGAAGCTTTCTTT,CASSLNFRVDTEAFF
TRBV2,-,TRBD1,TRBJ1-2,TGTGCCAGCTGGACAGGGACACTTAATTCTTATGGCTACACCTTC,CASWTGTLNSYGYTF
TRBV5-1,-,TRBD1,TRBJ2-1,TGCGCCAGCAGCTTAAGCGGACAGGTATCCTACAATGAGCAGTTCTTC,CASSLSGQVSYNEQFF
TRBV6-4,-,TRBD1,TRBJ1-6,TGTGCCAGCAGCGCGGACAGGATGGATTCACCCCTCCACTTT,CASSADRMDSPLHF
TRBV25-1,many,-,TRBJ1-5,TGTGCCAGCAGTCGAGGTTTTAATCAGCCCCAGCATTTT,CASSRGFNQPQHF
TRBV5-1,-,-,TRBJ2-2,TGCGCCAGCAGCTTGAACTCCAAGTTCGGGACCGGGGAGCTGTTTTTT,CASSLNSKFGTGELFF
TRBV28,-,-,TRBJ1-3,TGTGCCAGCAGTCCGCAGGGTTCGCGTGGAAACACCATATATTTT,CASSPQGSRGNTIYF
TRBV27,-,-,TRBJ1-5,TGTGCCAGCAGTTTACAGTCTAGCAATCAGCCCCAGCATTTT,CASSLQSSNQPQHF
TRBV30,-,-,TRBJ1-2,TGTGCCTGGAGCCCGGGCAGGGCACTTTTTGGCTACACCTTC,CAWSPGRALFGYTF
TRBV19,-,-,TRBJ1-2,TGTGCCAGTAGTAATCTAAGGCAGGGCTATGGCTACACCTTC,CASSNLRQGYGYTF
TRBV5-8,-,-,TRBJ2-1,TGTGCCAGCAGCTTAACAGGGTCGGGCTACAATGAGCAGTTCTTC,CASSLTGSGYNEQFF
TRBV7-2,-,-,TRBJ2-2,TGTGCCAGCAGCTCAACGATCACGGACACTTACACCGGGGAGCTGTTTTTT,CASSSTITDTYTGELFF
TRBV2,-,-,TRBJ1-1,TGTGCCACCAGACAGGACCACACTGAAGCTTTCTTT,CATRQDHTEAFF
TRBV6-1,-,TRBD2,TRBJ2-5,TGTGCCAGCAGTGAAGTAGCGGGGGGATCGGAAGAGACCCAGTACTTC,CASSEVAGGSEETQYF
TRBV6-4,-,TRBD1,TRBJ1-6,TGTGCCAGCAGGGACGGGACAGCTGATTCACCCCTCCACTTT,CASRDGTADSPLHF
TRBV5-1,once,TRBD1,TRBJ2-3,TGCGCCAGCAGCCGGGACAGGGGTCAGGATACGCAGTATTTT,CASSRDRGQDTQYF
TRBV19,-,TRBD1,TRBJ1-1,TGTGCGACTCAAACTACAGGGGACACTGAAGCTTTCTTT,CATQTTGDTEAFF
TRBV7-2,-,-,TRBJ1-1,TGTGCCAGCAGCTTAGGCCCCCGGGGTGAAGCTTTCTTT,CASSLGPRGEAFF
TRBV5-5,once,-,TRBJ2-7,TGTGCCAGCAGCCGAGGGGGGGACGTAGCCTACGAGCAGTACTTC,CASSRGGDVAYEQYF
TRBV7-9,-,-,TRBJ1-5,TGTGCCAGCAGCTCGCGGGGGGATCAGCCCCAGCATTTT,CASSSRGDQPQHF
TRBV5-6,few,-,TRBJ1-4,TGTGCCAGCAGCTTGGAAGGGGGAGAAAAACTGTTTTTT,CASSLEGGEKLFF
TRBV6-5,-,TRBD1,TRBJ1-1,TGTGCCAGCAGTCTGAGACAGGGAAGAGCTTTCTTT,CASSLRQGRAFF
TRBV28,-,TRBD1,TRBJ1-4,TGTGCCAGCAGTTTCACGGGACAGGGATTGGGTATCCGGAATGAAAAACTGTTTTTT,CASSFTGQGLGIRNEKLFF
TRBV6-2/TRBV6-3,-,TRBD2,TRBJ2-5,TGTGCCAGCAGCCCCGGTAGGGCTAGCGGGGAAGAGACCCAGTACTTC,CASSPGRASGEETQYF
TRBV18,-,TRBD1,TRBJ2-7,TGTGCCAGCTCACCACGGACAGGGGATATCTACGAGCAGTACTTC,CASSPRTGDIYEQYF
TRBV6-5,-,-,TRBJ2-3,TGTGCCAGCAGTTACCTACAGGGAGATACGCAGTATTTT,CASSYLQGDTQYF
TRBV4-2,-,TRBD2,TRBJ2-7,TGTGCCAGCAGCCAAGCCGCGACTAGCGGGGTTGCCTACGAGCAGTACTTC,CASSQAATSGVAYEQYF
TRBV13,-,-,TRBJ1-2,TGTGCCAGCCAGGAGGAGCACTATGGCTACACCTTC,CASQEEHYGYTF
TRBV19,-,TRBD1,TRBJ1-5,TGTGCCAGTAGTCCCCTTACAGGGGGCACGAGTGGAGGCAATCAGCCCCAGCATTTT,CASSPLTGGTSGGNQPQHF